This T cell receptor beta chain was retrieved from a study of blood T cell repertoires in COVID-19. In the case of this clone: The junction departs from the called germline gene at one end, perhaps through a read error.

Assay: immunoSEQ multiplex PCR; the TCRdb copy retains only in-frame clones and omits some. Of 200,000 to 250,000 clones in the sample, approximately 80% were seen once. CDR3 length: 18 residues. Germline-derived CDR1 and CDR2 are SQVTM and ANQGSEA. Everyone who took part was roughly 18 to 89 years old, and they came from about 23 US areas. The specimen sequenced was PBMCs or T cells enriched from blood (not recorded which). The TCR sequence derives from a woman in her 40s with acute COVID-19. The chain is built from TRBV29-1 and TRBJ2-7, with TRBD2 identical over 10 bases. DNA for the CDR3: TGCTGCGTTGGAGGGGGCATAGCGGGGGGCCGAAGCTCCTACGAGCAGTACTTC. It is translated as CCVGGGIAGGRSSYEQYF.